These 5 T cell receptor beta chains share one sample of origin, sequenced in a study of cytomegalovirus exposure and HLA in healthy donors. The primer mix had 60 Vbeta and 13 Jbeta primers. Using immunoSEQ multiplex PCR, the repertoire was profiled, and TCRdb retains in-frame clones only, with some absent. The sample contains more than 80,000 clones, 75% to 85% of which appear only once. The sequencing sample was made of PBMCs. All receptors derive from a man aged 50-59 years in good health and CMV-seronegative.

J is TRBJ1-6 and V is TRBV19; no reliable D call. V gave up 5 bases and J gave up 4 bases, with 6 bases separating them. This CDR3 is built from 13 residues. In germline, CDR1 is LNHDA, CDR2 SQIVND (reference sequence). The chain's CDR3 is CASSAQYNSPLHF. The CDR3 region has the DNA TGTGCCAGTAGTGCCCAGTATAATTCACCCCTCCACTTT.

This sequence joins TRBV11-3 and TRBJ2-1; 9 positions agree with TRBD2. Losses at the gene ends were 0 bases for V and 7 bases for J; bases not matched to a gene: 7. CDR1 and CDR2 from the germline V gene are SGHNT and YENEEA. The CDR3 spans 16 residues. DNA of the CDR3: TGTGCCAGCAGCTTAGACGGTGCGGGGGGGGGTAATGAGCAGTTCTTC. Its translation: CASSLDGAGGGNEQFF.

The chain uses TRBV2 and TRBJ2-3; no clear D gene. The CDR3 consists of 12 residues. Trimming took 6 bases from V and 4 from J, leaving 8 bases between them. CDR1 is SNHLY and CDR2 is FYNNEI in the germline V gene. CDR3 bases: TGTGCCAGCAGAGTGACTGCAGATACGCAGTATTTT. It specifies CASRVTADTQYF.

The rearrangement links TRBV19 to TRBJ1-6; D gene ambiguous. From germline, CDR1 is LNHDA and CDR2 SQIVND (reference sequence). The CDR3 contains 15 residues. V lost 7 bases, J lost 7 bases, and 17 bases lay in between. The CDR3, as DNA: TGTGCCAGTAAGAACAGCGGCGCGATGAATTCACCCCTCCACTTT. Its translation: CASKNSGAMNSPLHF.

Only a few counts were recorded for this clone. The CDR3 loop reads CASSLNRDEAFF. The CDR3 DNA follows: TGTGCCAGCAGCTTGAACAGGGATGAAGCTTTCTTT. This sequence joins TRBV5-5 and TRBJ1-1, with a weak D call TRBD1 (6 bases). This CDR3 has 12 amino acids. Germline V gene sequence: CDR1 SGHKS, CDR2 YYEKEE (reference sequence). V was trimmed by 1 base and J by 7 bases, leaving 8 bases between them.